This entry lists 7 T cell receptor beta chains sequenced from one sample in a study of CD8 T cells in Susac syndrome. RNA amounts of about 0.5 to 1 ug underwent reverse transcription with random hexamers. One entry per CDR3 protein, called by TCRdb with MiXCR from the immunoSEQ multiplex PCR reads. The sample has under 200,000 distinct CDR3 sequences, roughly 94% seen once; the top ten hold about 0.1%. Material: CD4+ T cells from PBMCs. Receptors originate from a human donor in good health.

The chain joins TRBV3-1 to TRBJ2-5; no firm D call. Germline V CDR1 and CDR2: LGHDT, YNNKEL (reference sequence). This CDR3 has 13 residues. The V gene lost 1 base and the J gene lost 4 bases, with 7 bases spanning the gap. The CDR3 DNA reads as TGTGCCAGCAGCCAAGGGTTCGGAGAGACCCAGTACTTC. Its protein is CASSQGFGETQYF.

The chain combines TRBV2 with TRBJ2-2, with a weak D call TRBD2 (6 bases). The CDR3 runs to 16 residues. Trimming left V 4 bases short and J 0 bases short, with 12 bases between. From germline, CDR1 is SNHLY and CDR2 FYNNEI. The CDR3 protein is CASSAVWGANTGELFF. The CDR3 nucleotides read TGTGCCAGCAGTGCCGTTTGGGGGGCGAACACCGGGGAGCTGTTTTTT.

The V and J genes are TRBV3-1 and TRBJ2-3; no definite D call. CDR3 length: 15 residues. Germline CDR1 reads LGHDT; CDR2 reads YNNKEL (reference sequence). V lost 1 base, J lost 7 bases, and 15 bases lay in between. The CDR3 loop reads CASSQGLEPRNTQYF. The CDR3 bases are TGTGCCAGCAGCCAAGGGCTAGAGCCGAGGAATACGCAGTATTTT.

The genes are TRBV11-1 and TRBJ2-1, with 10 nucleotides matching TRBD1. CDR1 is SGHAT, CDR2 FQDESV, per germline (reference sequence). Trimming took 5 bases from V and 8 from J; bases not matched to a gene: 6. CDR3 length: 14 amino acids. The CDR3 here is CASSRDRGGHEQFF. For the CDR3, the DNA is TGTGCCAGCAGCCGGGACAGGGGAGGGCATGAGCAGTTCTTC.

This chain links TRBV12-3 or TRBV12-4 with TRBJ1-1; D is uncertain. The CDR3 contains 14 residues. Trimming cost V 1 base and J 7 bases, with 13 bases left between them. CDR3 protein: CASSLVAPQLEAFF. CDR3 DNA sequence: TGTGCCAGCAGTTTAGTCGCGCCTCAACTTGAAGCTTTCTTT.

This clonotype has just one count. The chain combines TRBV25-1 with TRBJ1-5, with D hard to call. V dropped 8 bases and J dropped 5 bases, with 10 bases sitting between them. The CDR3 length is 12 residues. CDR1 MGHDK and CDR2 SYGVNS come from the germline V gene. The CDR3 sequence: CASGEGHQPQHF. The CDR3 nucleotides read TGTGCCAGCGGGGAGGGCCATCAGCCCCAGCATTTT.

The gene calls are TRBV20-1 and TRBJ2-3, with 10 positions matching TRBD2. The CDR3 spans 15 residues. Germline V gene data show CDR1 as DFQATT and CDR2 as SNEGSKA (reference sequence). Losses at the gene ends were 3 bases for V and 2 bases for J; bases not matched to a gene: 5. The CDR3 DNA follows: TGCAGTGCTAGCTCGGGACTAGCGAACACAGATACGCAGTATTTT. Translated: CSASSGLANTDTQYF.